This T cell receptor (beta chain) was documented in a study of lymphopenia after photon versus proton radiotherapy (dated by TCRdb to the late 2010s). Regarding the research as a whole: The study compared the immunological effects of photon versus proton radiation therapy in patients with gastrointestinal tumors who developed high-grade lymphopenia. The cohort comprised about 19 patients with gastrointestinal tumors who received either photon or proton therapy and then developed lymphopenia. The study aimed to characterize how the two radiation modalities differ in their impact on the immune system. General conclusions and limits of the study: Proton-treated patients stayed relatively stable during treatment, while photon-treated patients lost naive T cells and TCR diversity and gained effector/memory populations. Across the cohort, an inverse correlation was found between a larger post-nadir drop in TCR diversity and overall survival time among patients who died. After the lymphocyte count nadir, repertoires from photon-treated patients showed oligoclonal expansion, particularly of CD8+ Temra cells, and this expansion drove the decline in diversity. The survival association was assessed only in patients who died, and better survival with proton therapy was presented by the authors as a possibility rather than a demonstrated result.

Library preparation was by the immunoSEQ multiplex PCR assay. Deep sequencing of rearranged TCR beta loci, alongside multiparametric flow cytometry, was used to profile T cell repertoires. The table comes from immuneACCESS by way of TCRdb, which keeps in-frame sequences with V and J called. Part of the clones is missing from these tables; in studies checked, under half for an unresolved V gene and the rest for unknown reasons. For this sample there are approximately 65,000 clones; 85% to 90% appear just once. The top ten clonotypes cover 11% of the sample. This clone was counted between two and nine times. Its antigen target is currently unknown. Per-base qualities were not stored, and no clone one base away is much larger. Sequenced here: peripheral blood, sampled from a patient treated with proton-based radiotherapy. This TCR derives from a man at least 80 years old with esophageal cancer.

The CDR3 sequence is CASSYSDRGIYGYTF. The DNA sequence is given as TGTGCCAGCAGTTACTCAGACCGGGGAATCTATGGCTACACCTTC. Recombination joined TRBV6-5 with TRBJ1-2; the D gene cannot be resolved reliably. The junction carries 12 bases between V and J, which are trimmed by 0 bases and 4 bases respectively. CDR1 and CDR2 are drawn from the germline V gene: MNHEY, SVGAGI. The CDR3 starts with the cysteine, ends with the phenylalanine, and has 15 residues. Only the CDR3 region is kept as DNA, spanning 45 bases read in frame from base 1.